This T cell receptor (beta chain) emerged from a study of T cells in Graves' hyperthyroidism and ophthalmopathy (dated by TCRdb to the late 2010s). General notes on the study: Peripheral blood samples were taken at the time of initial diagnosis, prior to any treatment. The paper reports TCR Vbeta CDR3 sequencing of 130 to 150 peripheral blood samples: 43 ophthalmopathy, roughly 74 hyperthyroidism and approximately 17 progressor patients. In roughly six Graves' hyperthyroidism patients, the study also compared T-cell repertoires from thyroid tissue with T-cell repertoires from blood. TCR V-J signatures able to tell the groups apart were searched for in a discovery cohort of 95 or so patients, of whom over 40 had Graves' ophthalmopathy and roughly 59 had stable Graves' hyperthyroidism. Following sampling, methimazole starting at 30 mg daily was given to hyperthyroidism patients, and high-dose intravenous methylprednisolone was given to ophthalmopathy patients. For training and testing, the 100 or so patients in the discovery cohort were randomly divided in a 7:3 ratio. Prospective prediction of ophthalmopathy was tested in an independent validation cohort of 18 hyperthyroidism patients and 17 patients who later progressed to ophthalmopathy. The full study reports these points: No statistical method was used to set the sample size in advance, and investigators knew the group allocation. Most expanded thyroid clonotypes (frequency above 0.001) were also detected in blood, a finding suggesting that blood repertoires may reflect thyroid immune responses. In cross-validation, a model built on a 13 V-J signature told ophthalmopathy apart from stable hyperthyroidism with approximately 91% sensitivity and around 83% specificity, and in testing the same model reached 80%/75%. In validation, progression to ophthalmopathy was predicted by the model with nearly 71% sensitivity and 72% to 85% specificity, a median of about 6.8 months before onset.

Comments on this clonotype: The clone's antigen remains unknown. The junction does not match germline at one end; this may be a read error.

Graves' hyperthyroidism was defined as stable when no progression to ophthalmopathy occurred over 18 months of follow-up. Hyperthyroidism patients were newly diagnosed, had a disease duration of under 2 months, and were aged 18 to 65 years. Patients with uncontrolled infections, other autoimmune diseases, pregnancy or lactation were excluded. Diagnoses were established on the basis of clinical symptoms, serum thyroxine and TRAb, thyroid ultrasound, and orbital computed tomography. PBMCs were separated from 10 ml of fresh peripheral blood using Ficoll-Paque density gradient centrifugation. Total RNA was extracted using Trizol reagent, and RNA quality was assessed on an Agilent 2100 Bioanalyzer. TCR beta CDR3 regions were amplified from RNA transcripts. For the first round of RT-PCR on the TCR CDR3, the HTBI primer set was used together with the Qiagen OneStep RT-PCR kit. A second multiplex PCR round built the libraries, followed by size selection and purification. Paired-end sequencing of the libraries was performed with 100 bp reads on an Illumina HiSeq2000. The authors processed their data as follows. SOAPnuke was used to process the raw data, with reads discarded if the reads contained adapters or uncalled bases, had a mean Phred below 15, or lacked an exact constant-primer or identifier match. COPE v1.2.5 was used to merge the high-quality paired reads, and each unique nucleotide sequence was defined as a clonotype. Clonotypes were aligned to IMGT TRBV, TRBD and TRBJ reference segments using MiTCR v1.1. Only V-J combinations with frequency above 0.0001, covering 99.2% of repertoires, were analysed. A TCS score was defined as the ratio between F50 (clonal expansion) and ExV (chaos), using BLOSUM62-based TCRdist between CDR3 peptides within each V-J. Welch's t-statistics and random forest reduced 514 V-J features to 13, which were used in a naive Bayes classifier (R e1071). The Morisita-Horn index was used to measure how similar the thyroid and blood repertoires were. The public reads were reanalyzed by TCRdb: fastp trimming at Q25, MiXCR alignment, in-frame beta chains only. CDR3 protein sequences are deduplicated, and each keeps its most common genes and DNA. It is TCRdb's table, rather than the study itself, that gives the V and J calls and clone size. For this sample the table gives 750,000 to 900,000 distinct CDR3 sequences, of which over 35% were detected only once. The ten largest clones take up 8.9% of the sample.

The CDR3 covers 14 residues, taking in both the cysteine and the phenylalanine. The retained sequence is limited to the CDR3, 42 bases, with the frame set at the first base. Via the germline V gene, CDR1 is MNHNS and CDR2 SASEGT. The source material was blood. The sequence links TRBV6-1 to TRBJ2-7; 11 junctional bases match TRBD2. The TCR was taken from a man aged 18 to 35 with Graves' hyperthyroidism. At the DNA level, the sequence is TGTGCCAGCGGTGATAGCGGGGGGGCCCGCGAGCAGTACTTC. Translated, this is CASGDSGGAREQYF.